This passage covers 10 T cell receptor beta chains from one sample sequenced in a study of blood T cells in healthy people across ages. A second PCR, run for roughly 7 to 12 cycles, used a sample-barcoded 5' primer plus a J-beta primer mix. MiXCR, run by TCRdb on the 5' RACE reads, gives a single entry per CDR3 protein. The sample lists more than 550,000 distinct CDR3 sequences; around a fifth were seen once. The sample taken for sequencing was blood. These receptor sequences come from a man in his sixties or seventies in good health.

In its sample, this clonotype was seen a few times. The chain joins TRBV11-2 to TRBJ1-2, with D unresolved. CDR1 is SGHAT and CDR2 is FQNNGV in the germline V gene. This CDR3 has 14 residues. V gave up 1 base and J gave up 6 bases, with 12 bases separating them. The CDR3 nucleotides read TGTGCCAGCAGCTTAGTGGGTAGGGCAAATGGCTACACCTTC. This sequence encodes CASSLVGRANGYTF.

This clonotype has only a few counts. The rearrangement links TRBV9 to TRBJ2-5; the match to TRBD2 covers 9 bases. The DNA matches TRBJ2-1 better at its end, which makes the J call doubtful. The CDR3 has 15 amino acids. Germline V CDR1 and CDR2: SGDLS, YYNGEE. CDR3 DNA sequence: TGTGCCAGCAGCGTAGGGACTAGCGCGAACAATGAGCAGTTCTTC. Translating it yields CASSVGTSANNEQFF.

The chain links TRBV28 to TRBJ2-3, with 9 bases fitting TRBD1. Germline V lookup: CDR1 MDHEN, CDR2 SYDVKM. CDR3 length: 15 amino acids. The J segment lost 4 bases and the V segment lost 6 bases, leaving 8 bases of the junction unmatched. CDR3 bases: TGTGCCAGCAGCCCCCGGACAGGGGTGGCAGATACGCAGTATTTT. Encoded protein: CASSPRTGVADTQYF. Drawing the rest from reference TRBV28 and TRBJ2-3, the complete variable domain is DVKVTQSSRYLVKRTGEKVFLECVQDMDHENMFWYRQDPGLGLRLIYFSYDVKMKEKGDIPEGYSVSREKKERFSLILESASTNQTSMYLCASSPRTGVADTQYFGPGTRLTVL.

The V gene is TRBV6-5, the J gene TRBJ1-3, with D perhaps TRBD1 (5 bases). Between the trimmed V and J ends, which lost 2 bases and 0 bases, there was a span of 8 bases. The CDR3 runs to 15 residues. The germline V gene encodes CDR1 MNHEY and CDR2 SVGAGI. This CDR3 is CASSYVGGSGNTIYF. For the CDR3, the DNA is TGTGCCAGCAGTTACGTGGGGGGCTCTGGAAACACCATATATTTT.

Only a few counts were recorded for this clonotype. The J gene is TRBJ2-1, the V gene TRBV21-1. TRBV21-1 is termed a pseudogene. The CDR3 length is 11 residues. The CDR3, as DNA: TGTGCCAGCAGCCCAGAGAATGAGCAGTTCTTC. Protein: CASSPENEQFF.

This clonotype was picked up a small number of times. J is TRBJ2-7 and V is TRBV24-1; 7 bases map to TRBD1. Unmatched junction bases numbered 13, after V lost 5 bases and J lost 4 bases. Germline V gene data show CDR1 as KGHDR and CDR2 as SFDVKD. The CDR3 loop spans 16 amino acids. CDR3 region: CATSVMRGPTGYEQYV. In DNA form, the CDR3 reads TGTGCCACCAGTGTAATGAGGGGGCCTACAGGGTACGAGCAGTACGTC.

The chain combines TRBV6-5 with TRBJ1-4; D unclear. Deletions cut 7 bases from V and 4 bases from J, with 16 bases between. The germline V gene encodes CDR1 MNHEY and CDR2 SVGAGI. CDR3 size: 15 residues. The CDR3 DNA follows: TGTGCCAGCAACGAAGGCCCTACCTTTAATGAAAAACTGTTTTTT. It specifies CASNEGPTFNEKLFF.

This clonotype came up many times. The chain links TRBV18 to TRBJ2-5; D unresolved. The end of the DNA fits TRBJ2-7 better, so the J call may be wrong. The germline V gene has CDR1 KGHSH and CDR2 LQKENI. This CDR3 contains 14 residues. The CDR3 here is CASSPPGLKYEQYF. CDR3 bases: TGTGCCAGCTCACCACCGGGCCTCAAATACGAGCAGTACTTC.

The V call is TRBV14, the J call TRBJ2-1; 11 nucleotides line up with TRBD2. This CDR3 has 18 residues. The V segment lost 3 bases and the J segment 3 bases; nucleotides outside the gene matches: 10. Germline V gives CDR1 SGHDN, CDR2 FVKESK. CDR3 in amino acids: CASSHGPGLAAFYNEQFF. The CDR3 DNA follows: TGTGCCAGCAGCCATGGGCCGGGACTAGCGGCCTTCTACAATGAGCAGTTCTTC.

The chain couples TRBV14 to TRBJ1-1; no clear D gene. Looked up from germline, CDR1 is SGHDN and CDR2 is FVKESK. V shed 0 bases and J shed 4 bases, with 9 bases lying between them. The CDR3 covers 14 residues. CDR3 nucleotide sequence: TGTGCCAGCAGCCAAGATGATGGGATCACTGAAGCTTTCTTT. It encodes CASSQDDGITEAFF.